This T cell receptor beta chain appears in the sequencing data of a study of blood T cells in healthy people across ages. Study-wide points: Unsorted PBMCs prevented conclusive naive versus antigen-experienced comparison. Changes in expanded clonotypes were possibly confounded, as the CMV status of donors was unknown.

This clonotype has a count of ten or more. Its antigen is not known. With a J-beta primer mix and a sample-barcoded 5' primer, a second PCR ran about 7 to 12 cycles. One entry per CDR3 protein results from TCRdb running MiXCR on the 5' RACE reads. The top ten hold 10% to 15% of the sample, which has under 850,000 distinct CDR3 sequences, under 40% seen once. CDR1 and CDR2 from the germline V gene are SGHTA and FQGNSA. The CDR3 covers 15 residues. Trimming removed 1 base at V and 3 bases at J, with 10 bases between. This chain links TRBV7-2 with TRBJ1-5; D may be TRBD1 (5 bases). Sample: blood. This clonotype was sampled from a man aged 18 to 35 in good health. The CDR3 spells CASSLEGHTNQPQHF. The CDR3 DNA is TGTGCCAGCAGCTTAGAAGGACATACCAATCAGCCCCAGCATTTT.